Sequencing of this TCR beta chain was carried out in a study of blood T cell repertoires in COVID-19. Study details: The study drew acute and convalescent COVID-19 samples from the United States, Italy and Spain.

Clones were read by immunoSEQ multiplex PCR, and TCRdb kept only the in-frame ones, dropping some. The sample lists fewer than 120,000 clones, nearly 90% occurring once. This CDR3 spans 14 amino acids. Looked up from germline, CDR1 is MRHNA and CDR2 is SNTAGT. V shed 4 bases and J shed 1 base, with 5 bases lying between them. The genes are TRBV6-4 and TRBJ2-6; D unclear. The sequenced material came from peripheral blood. This sequence originates from a human donor in a cohort sampled during active COVID-19. The CDR3 DNA follows: TGTGCCAGCAGTGTCCTATCTGGGGCCAACGTCCTGACTTTC. Its translation: CASSVLSGANVLTF.